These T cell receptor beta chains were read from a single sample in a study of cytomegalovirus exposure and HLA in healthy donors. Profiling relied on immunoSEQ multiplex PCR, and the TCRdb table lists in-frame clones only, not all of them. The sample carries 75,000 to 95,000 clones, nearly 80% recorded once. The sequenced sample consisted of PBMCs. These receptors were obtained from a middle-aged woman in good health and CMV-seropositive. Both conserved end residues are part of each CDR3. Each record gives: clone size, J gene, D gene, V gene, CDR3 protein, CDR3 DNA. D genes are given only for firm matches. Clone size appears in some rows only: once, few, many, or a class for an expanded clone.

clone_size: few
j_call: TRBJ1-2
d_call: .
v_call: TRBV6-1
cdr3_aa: CASSLLGVGYGYTF
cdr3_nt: TGTGCCAGCAGCCTTCTAGGGGTAGGGTATGGCTACACCTTC

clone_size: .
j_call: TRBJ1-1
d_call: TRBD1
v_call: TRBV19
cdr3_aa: CASSQLGQGTWNTEAFF
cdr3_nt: TGTGCCAGTAGCCAACTTGGACAGGGGACCTGGAACACTGAAGCTTTCTTT

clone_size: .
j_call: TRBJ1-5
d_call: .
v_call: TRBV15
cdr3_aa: CATSSQEDQPQHF
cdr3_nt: TGTGCCACCAGCTCACAGGAAGATCAGCCCCAGCATTTT

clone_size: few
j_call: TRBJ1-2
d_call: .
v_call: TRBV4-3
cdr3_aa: CASSQSTDIFYGYTF
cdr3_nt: TGCGCCAGCAGCCAAAGCACAGATATCTTTTATGGCTACACCTTC

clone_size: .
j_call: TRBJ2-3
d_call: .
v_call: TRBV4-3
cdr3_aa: CASSLDSGFKGDTQYF
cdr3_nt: TGCGCCAGCAGCCTGGATTCCGGGTTCAAAGGAGATACGCAGTATTTT

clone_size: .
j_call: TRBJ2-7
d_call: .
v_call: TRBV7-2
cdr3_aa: CASSSGPGELYEQYF
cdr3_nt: TGTGCCAGCAGCTCGGGTCCGGGAGAATTATACGAGCAGTACTTC

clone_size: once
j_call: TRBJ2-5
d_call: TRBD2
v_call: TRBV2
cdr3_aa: CASSGQRGKETQYF
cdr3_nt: TGTGCCAGCAGTGGCCAGCGGGGTAAAGAGACCCAGTACTTC

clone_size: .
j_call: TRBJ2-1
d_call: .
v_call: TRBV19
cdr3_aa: CASSIDQTGFSYNEQFF
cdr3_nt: TGTGCCAGTAGTATAGATCAAACAGGGTTCTCCTACAATGAGCAGTTCTTC

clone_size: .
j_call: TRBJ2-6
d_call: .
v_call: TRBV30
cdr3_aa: CAWSVTFGANVLTF
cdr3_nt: TGTGCCTGGAGTGTCACTTTTGGGGCCAACGTCCTGACTTTC

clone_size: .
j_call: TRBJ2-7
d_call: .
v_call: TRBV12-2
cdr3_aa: CASRSHDRGLDYEQYF
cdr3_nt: TGTGCAAGTCGCTCCCACGACAGGGGGTTAGACTACGAGCAGTACTTC

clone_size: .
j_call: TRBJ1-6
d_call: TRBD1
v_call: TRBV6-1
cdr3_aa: CASSEGQGASRWAAPLHF
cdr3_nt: TGTGCCAGCAGTGAAGGACAGGGGGCCTCGCGATGGGCGGCTCCCCTCCACTTT

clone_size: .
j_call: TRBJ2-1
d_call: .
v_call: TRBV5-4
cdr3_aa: CASSLGNQNEQFF
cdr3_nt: TGTGCCAGCAGCTTGGGCAACCAGAATGAGCAGTTCTTC

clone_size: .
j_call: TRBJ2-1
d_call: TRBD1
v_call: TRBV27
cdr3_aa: CASSFRRQGHNEQFF
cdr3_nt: TGTGCCAGCAGTTTCCGGAGACAGGGGCACAATGAGCAGTTCTTC

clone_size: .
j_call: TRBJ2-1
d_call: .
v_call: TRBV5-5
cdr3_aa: CASSYYNNEQFF
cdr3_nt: TGTGCCAGCAGCTACTACAACAATGAGCAGTTCTTC

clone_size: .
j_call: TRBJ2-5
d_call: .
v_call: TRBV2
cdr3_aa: CATAGSSRGTQYF
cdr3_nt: TGTGCCACTGCGGGATCCTCGCGGGGGACCCAGTACTTC

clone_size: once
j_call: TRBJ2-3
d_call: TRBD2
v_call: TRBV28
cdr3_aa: CASSLYGSGSSADTQYF
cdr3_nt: TGTGCCAGCAGTTTATATGGTAGCGGGAGCAGCGCAGATACGCAGTATTTT

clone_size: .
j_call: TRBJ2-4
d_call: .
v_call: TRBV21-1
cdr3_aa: CASSAKDRGNIQYF
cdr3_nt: TGTGCCAGCAGCGCCAAGGACAGAGGAAACATTCAGTACTTC

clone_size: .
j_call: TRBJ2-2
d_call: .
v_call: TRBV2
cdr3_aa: CASRGDGTGELFF
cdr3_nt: TGTGCCAGCCGGGGAGATGGAACCGGGGAGCTGTTTTTT

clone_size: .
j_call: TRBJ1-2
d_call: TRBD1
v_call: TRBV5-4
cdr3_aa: CASSLDRANYGYTF
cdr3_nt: TGTGCCAGCAGCCTGGACAGGGCTAACTATGGCTACACCTTC

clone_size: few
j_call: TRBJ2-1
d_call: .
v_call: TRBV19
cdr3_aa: CASNPRGENYNEQFF
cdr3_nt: TGTGCCAGTAACCCCCGCGGGGAGAACTACAATGAGCAGTTCTTC

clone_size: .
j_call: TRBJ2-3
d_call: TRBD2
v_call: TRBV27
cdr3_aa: CASSARTSGADTQYF
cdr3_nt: TGTGCCAGCAGTGCGCGGACTAGCGGGGCAGATACGCAGTATTTT

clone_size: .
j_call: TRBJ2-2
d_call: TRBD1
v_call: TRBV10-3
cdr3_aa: CATIGQGLTGELFF
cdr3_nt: TGTGCCACCATTGGACAGGGTCTTACCGGGGAGCTGTTTTTT

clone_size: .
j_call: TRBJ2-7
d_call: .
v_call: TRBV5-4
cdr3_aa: CASSFQGKAVYEQYF
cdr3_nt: TGTGCCAGCAGCTTTCAGGGTAAAGCCGTCTACGAGCAGTACTTC

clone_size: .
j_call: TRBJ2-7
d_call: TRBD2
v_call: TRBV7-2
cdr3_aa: CASSPQRDISYEQYF
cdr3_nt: TGTGCCAGCAGCCCCCAGCGGGATATATCCTACGAGCAGTACTTC

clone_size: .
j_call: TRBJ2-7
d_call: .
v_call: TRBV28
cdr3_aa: CASRGQGGTYEQYF
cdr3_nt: TGTGCCAGCAGGGGGCAGGGAGGTACCTACGAGCAGTACTTC

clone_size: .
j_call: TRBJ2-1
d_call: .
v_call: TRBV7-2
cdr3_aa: CASSLQGIDEQFF
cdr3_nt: TGTGCCAGCAGCCTACAGGGTATAGATGAGCAGTTCTTC

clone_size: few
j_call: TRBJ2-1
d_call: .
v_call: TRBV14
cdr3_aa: CASSRPGESYNEQFF
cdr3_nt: TGTGCCAGCAGCCGACCGGGAGAGTCCTACAATGAGCAGTTCTTC

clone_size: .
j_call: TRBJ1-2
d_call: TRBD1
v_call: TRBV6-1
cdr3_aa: CASRIRQGPLYGYTF
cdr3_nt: TGTGCCAGCAGAATAAGACAGGGGCCCCTATATGGCTACACCTTC

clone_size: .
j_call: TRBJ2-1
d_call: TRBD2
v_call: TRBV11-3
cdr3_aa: CASSSLTSGRAYNEQFF
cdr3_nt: TGTGCCAGCAGCTCACTGACTAGCGGGAGGGCCTACAATGAGCAGTTCTTC

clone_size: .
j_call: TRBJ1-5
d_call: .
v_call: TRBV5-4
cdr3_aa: CASSVQGSQPQHF
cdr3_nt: TGTGCCAGCAGCGTCCAGGGATCGCAGCCCCAGCATTTT

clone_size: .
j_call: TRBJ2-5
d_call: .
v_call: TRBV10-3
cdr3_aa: CAISEPRETQYF
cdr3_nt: TGTGCCATCAGTGAGCCCCGGGAGACCCAGTACTTC

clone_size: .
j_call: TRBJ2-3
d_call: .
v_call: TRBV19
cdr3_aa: CASTAQRDNTDTQYF
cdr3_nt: TGTGCCAGTACAGCCCAGCGGGACAACACAGATACGCAGTATTTT

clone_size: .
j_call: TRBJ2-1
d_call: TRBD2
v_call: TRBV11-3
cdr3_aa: CASSFRLAGRDEQFF
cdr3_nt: TGTGCCAGCAGCTTTCGACTAGCGGGAAGGGATGAGCAGTTCTTC

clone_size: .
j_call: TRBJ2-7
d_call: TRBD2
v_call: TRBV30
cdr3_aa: CAWQGREGRYEQYF
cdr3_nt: TGTGCCTGGCAAGGGAGGGAGGGCCGCTACGAGCAGTACTTC

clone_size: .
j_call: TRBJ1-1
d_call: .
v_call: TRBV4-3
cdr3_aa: CASSEGTWGPEAFF
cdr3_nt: TGCGCCAGCAGCGAAGGGACGTGGGGCCCTGAAGCTTTCTTT

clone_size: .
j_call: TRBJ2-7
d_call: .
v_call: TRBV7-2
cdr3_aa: CASSLRWAGYEQYF
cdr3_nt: TGTGCCAGCAGCTTACGTTGGGCGGGCTACGAGCAGTACTTC

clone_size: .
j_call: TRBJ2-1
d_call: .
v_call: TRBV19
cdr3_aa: CASSIAGDRTYNEQFF
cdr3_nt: TGTGCCAGTAGTATAGCTGGCGACAGAACCTACAATGAGCAGTTCTTC

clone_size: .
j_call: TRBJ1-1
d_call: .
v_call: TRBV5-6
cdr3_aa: CASSFGAVQGEAFF
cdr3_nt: TGTGCCAGCAGCTTTGGTGCAGTTCAGGGTGAAGCTTTCTTT

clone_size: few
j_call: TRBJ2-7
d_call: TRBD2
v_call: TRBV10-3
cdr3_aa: CAISESAGGYEQYF
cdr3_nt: TGTGCCATCAGTGAGTCGGCGGGGGGGTACGAGCAGTACTTC

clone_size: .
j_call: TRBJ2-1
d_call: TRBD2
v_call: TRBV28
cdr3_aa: CASTREVDEQFF
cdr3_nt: TGTGCCAGCACCCGGGAGGTGGATGAGCAGTTCTTC

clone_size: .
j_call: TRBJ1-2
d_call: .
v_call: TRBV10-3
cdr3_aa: CAISEPDRDYGYTF
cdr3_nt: TGTGCCATCAGTGAGCCGGACAGAGACTATGGCTACACCTTC

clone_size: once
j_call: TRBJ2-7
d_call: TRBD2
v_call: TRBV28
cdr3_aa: CASSFSGRVGEQYF
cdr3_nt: TGTGCCAGCAGTTTTAGCGGGAGGGTCGGCGAGCAGTACTTC

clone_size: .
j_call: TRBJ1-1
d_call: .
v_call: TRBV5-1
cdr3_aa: CASSSVVGTEAFF
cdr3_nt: TGCGCCAGCAGCTCGGTAGTCGGCACTGAAGCTTTCTTT

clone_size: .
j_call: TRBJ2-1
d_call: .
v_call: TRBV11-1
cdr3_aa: CASSLEREQFF
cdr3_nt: TGTGCCAGCAGCTTAGAGCGGGAGCAGTTCTTC

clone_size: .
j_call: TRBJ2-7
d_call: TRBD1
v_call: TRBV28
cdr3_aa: CASSQGQGAVYEQYF
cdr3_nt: TGTGCCAGCAGCCAAGGACAGGGGGCTGTATACGAGCAGTACTTC

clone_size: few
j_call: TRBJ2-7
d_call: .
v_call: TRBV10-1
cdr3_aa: CASTLYEQYF
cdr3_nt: TGCGCCAGCACCCTCTACGAGCAGTACTTC

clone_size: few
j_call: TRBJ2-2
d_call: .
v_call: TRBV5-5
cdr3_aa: CASSLMAGNTGELFF
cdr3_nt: TGTGCCAGCAGCTTGATGGCAGGGAACACCGGGGAGCTGTTTTTT

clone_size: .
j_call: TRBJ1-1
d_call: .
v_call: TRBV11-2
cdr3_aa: CASSFPDTEAFF
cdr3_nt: TGTGCCAGCAGCTTTCCAGACACTGAAGCTTTCTTT

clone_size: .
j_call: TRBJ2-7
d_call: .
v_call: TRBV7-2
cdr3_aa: CASRLSPGLGYEQYF
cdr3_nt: TGTGCCAGCAGACTGTCGCCGGGACTTGGCTATGAGCAGTACTTC

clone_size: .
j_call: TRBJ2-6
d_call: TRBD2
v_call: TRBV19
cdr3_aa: CASSIGASGTGANVLTF
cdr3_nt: TGTGCCAGTAGTATAGGGGCTAGCGGGACAGGGGCCAACGTCCTGACTTTC

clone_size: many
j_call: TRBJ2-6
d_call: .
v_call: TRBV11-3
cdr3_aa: CASTPGDSGANVLTF
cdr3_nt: TGTGCCAGCACCCCCGGAGACTCTGGGGCCAACGTCCTGACTTTC

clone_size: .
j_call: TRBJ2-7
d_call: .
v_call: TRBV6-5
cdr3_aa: CASSYNPAETYEHYF
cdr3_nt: TGTGCCAGCAGTTACAATCCAGCGGAGACCTACGAGCACTACTTC

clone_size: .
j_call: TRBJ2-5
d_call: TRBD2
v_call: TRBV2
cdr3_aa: CASSAREGGETQYF
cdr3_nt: TGTGCCAGCAGTGCCAGGGAGGGAGGAGAGACCCAGTACTTC